This T cell receptor beta chain was found in a study of blood T cell repertoires in COVID-19 (dated by TCRdb to the early 2020s). Concerning the study at large: Samples covering the acute and convalescent phases of COVID-19 were provided by collaborators in the United States, Italy and Spain. The material from the prospective study consisted of cDNA or gDNA derived from T cells, B-cell-depleted T cells, or PBMCs. Deeply sampled blood TCRbeta repertoires from subjects exposed to, actively infected with, or recovered from COVID-19 were included in the dataset. The repertoires were released in a freely available public database intended as a resource for research on the immune response to SARS-CoV-2. The samples were drawn from the first 160 participants of the ongoing ImmuneRACE study and from about 1,200 subjects provided by 6 global collaborators. Nearly every sample came with metadata listing a de-identified subject ID, COVID-19 status, age in years and sex. Where available, HLA class I and class II types were obtained from metadata supplied by the sample provider rather than from assay-based typing. Results the study describes overall, beyond this receptor: Clinical and demographic metadata were provided uncurated, with the amount varying by source and participant.

TCRbeta CDR3 regions were amplified from genomic DNA by means of the immunoSEQ Assay, a bias-controlled multiplex PCR. The paper's processing steps were these. Within the assay, amplification of reference gene primers was used to estimate how many nucleated cells each sample contained. To quantify the absolute abundance of each unique TCRbeta CDR3 rearrangement, sequence reads were collapsed and filtered. For each sample, productive Simpson clonality was calculated as the square root of Simpson's diversity index across productive rearrangements. TCRdb obtained this table from immuneACCESS and retained in-frame rearrangements with V and J assigned. These tables miss some clones; where compared with another copy, unresolved V genes account for less than half of the shortfall, and the remainder is unexplained. D and trimming were read from the DNA, whereas the V and J calls and clone size are those reported in that table. The sample records about 58,000 clones, about nine tenths of which are singletons. Together, the top ten hold over 20% of the sample.

About this clone: Its antigen specificity is not known. The sample holds no much larger clone one base away, and base qualities are not on file.

The collaborating institutions used their own protocols to collect whole blood in K2EDTA tubes. For TCRbeta analysis, collaborator samples were shipped as frozen whole blood, as isolated PBMCs, or as DNA extracted from either sample type. V is shortened by 0 bases, J by 5 bases, and the region joining them spans 10 bases. From a lookup of the germline V gene, CDR1 and CDR2 are MGHRA and YSYEKL. Inclusive of the bounding cysteine and phenylalanine, the CDR3 is 15 residues long. The sequence is cut down to CDR3 DNA, 45 bases in frame from base 1. This chain is built from TRBV4-1 and TRBJ2-2; too little of a D gene remains to name it. The receptor's source is a woman aged 50 to 60 with active or convalescent COVID-19. Sequencing was carried out using peripheral blood. The sequence in DNA is TGCGCCAGCAGCCAAGAGCGTATAAGAACCGGGGAGCTGTTTTTT. Its protein product is CASSQERIRTGELFF.